The 17 T cell receptor beta chains listed next were all sequenced from one sample in a study of blood T cell repertoires in COVID-19. TCRdb keeps only in-frame clones here, not all; method: immunoSEQ multiplex PCR. Among 300,000 or so clones listed, roughly nine tenths were seen once. Material for sequencing was PBMCs or T cells enriched from blood (not recorded which). The receptor set was obtained from a woman aged 50 to 60 who had been exposed to COVID-19.

This rearrangement joins TRBV27 to TRBJ2-3, with 16 bases aligning to TRBD2. This CDR3 is 22 amino acids long. V shed 4 bases, J shed 0 bases, and the junction held 16 bases outside the gene matches. The germline gives CDR1 MNHEY, CDR2 SMNVEV (reference sequence). The CDR3 protein is CASSSWGLAGGPRLPSTDTQYF. CDR3 sequence (DNA): TGTGCCAGCAGTTCCTGGGGACTAGCGGGGGGGCCACGCCTGCCTAGCACAGATACGCAGTATTTT.

The J gene is TRBJ1-5, the V gene TRBV10-3; no reliable D call. CDR3 size: 13 residues. V lost 10 bases, J lost 1 base, and 11 bases lay in between. Germline assignment: CDR1 ENHRY and CDR2 SYGVKD. CDR3 nucleotides: TGTGCCAACTCACTCGAGAGCAATCAGCCCCAGCATTTT. Amino acid sequence: CANSLESNQPQHF.

This chain links TRBV29-1 with TRBJ2-3; TRBD2 agrees at 10 bases. The V segment lost 6 bases and the J segment 4 bases; nucleotides outside the gene matches: 10. The CDR3 has 15 residues. Germline V gene data show CDR1 as SQVTM and CDR2 as ANQGSEA. The DNA for the CDR3 is TGCAGCGTCGCCGAACTAGCGGGGTTCGCAGATACGCAGTATTTT. Protein product: CSVAELAGFADTQYF.

The chain employs TRBV11-3 and TRBJ2-1; the D is unclear. CDR1 is SGHNT, CDR2 YENEEA, per germline. This CDR3 comprises 15 residues. Trimming stripped 1 base from V and 5 bases from J, with 12 bases between. The CDR3 sequence: CASSLGRPANNEQFF. The DNA for the CDR3 is TGTGCCAGCAGCTTAGGCAGGCCCGCAAACAATGAGCAGTTCTTC. Complete variable domain (other parts from reference TRBV11-3 and TRBJ2-1): EAGVVQSPRYKIIEKKQPVAFWCNPISGHNTLYWYLQNLGQGPELLIRYENEEAVDDSQLPKDRFSAERLKGVDSTLKIQPAELGDSAVYLCASSLGRPANNEQFFGPGTRLTVL.

The chain couples TRBV28 to TRBJ2-7; D is perhaps TRBD1 (5 bases). V lost 5 bases and J 2 bases, leaving 16 bases between the germline ends. Germline assignment: CDR1 MDHEN and CDR2 SYDVKM. The CDR3 totals 15 residues. The CDR3: CASSTRQIITYEQYF. DNA for the CDR3: TGTGCCAGCAGTACCCGACAGATTATAACCTACGAGCAGTACTTC.

The V call is TRBV27, the J call TRBJ1-6; D is ambiguous. CDR3 length equals 15 residues. V lost 5 bases and J 4 bases, leaving 12 bases between the germline ends. In germline, CDR1 is MNHEY, CDR2 SMNVEV (reference sequence). The CDR3 sequence is CASSPGLYYNSPLHF. CDR3 coding DNA: TGTGCCAGCAGTCCAGGACTGTATTATAATTCACCCCTCCACTTT.

This clone was found once. The J gene is TRBJ2-5, the V gene TRBV11-2; 7 bases fit TRBD2. Germline CDR1 SGHAT, CDR2 FQNNGV. J lost 5 bases, V lost 0 bases, and 6 bases had no gene match. The CDR3 covers 15 residues. CDR3 region: CASSLDRAGFETQYF. CDR3 nucleotide sequence: TGTGCCAGCAGCTTAGATCGAGCGGGGTTCGAGACCCAGTACTTC.

The chain combines TRBV29-1 with TRBJ2-7, with TRBD2 matching over 8 bases. This CDR3 comprises 13 residues. The ends lost 1 base at V and 4 bases at J; junction bases unmatched: 3. CDR1 SQVTM and CDR2 ANQGSEA come from the germline V gene. The chain's CDR3 is CSVEGAGGYEQYF. DNA for the CDR3: TGCAGCGTTGAAGGGGCGGGGGGATACGAGCAGTACTTC.

This chain uses TRBV5-1 with TRBJ2-1, with D possibly being TRBD1 (7 bases). The CDR3 contains 15 residues. V was cut by 3 bases and J by 6 bases, with 16 bases left in between. Per the germline V gene, CDR1 is SGHRS and CDR2 is YFSETQ. The CDR3 DNA sequence: TGCGCCAGCAGCTCCCAGGGGGGATTCCTCAATGAGCAGTTCTTC. Protein: CASSSQGGFLNEQFF.

The chain recombines TRBV3-1 (or the pseudogene TRBV3-2) with TRBJ1-1; weak D call: TRBD1 (6 bases). Germline CDR1 is LGHDT and CDR2 is YNNKEL (reference sequence). Trimming left V 3 bases short and J 1 base short, with 6 bases between. This CDR3 has 13 amino acids. The CDR3 loop reads CASSQGANTEAFF. In DNA form, the CDR3 reads TGTGCCAGCAGCCAGGGGGCGAACACTGAAGCTTTCTTT.

The V gene is TRBV7-2, the J gene TRBJ2-3, with 7 bases identical to TRBD1. Germline trimming cut 5 bases from V and 6 bases from J; bases unmatched to any gene: 11. Germline CDR1 reads SGHTA; CDR2 reads FQGNSA. The CDR3 length is 15 residues. The CDR3 DNA is TGTGCCAGCAGCCAAATAGACAGGGTGACCGATACGCAGTATTTT. This encodes CASSQIDRVTDTQYF.

The rearrangement uses TRBV28 and TRBJ1-4; D not resolved. This CDR3 comprises 13 residues. The V gene lost 8 bases and the J gene lost 5 bases, with 12 bases spanning the gap. Per the germline V gene, CDR1 is MDHEN and CDR2 is SYDVKM. Here the CDR3 reads CASRNTVNEKLFF. In nucleotides, the CDR3 is TGTGCCAGCCGAAATACGGTGAATGAAAAACTGTTTTTT.

V gene TRBV18 combines with J gene TRBJ2-1; TRBD1 might be the D (6 bases). The CDR3 totals 16 residues. V was cut by 4 bases and J by 6 bases, with 19 bases left in between. The germline V gene has CDR1 KGHSH and CDR2 LQKENI. CDR3 loop: CASSLRDRSGSNEQFF. CDR3 nucleotides: TGTGCCAGCTCACTTCGTGACAGGTCAGGTTCCAATGAGCAGTTCTTC. Using reference TRBV18 and TRBJ2-1 for the parts outside the CDR3, the full variable domain is NAGVMQNPRHLVRRRGQEARLRCSPMKGHSHVYWYRQLPEEGLKFMVYLQKENIIDESGMPKERFSAEFPKEGPSILRIQQVVRGDSAAYFCASSLRDRSGSNEQFFGPGTRLTVL.

In its sample, this clone was seen a few times. The chain combines TRBV28 with TRBJ1-5, with 7 bases lining up with TRBD1. The junction had 4 bases not matched to a gene; V was cut back by 5 bases and J by 6 bases. CDR3 length equals 13 residues. Germline assignment: CDR1 MDHEN and CDR2 SYDVKM. CDR3 amino acids: CASSPSGGQPQHF. As DNA, the CDR3 is TGTGCCAGCAGTCCATCAGGGGGTCAGCCCCAGCATTTT.

In its sample, this clone was seen once. The gene calls are TRBV27 and TRBJ2-7; D gene ambiguous. The V gene's germline CDR1 is MNHEY and CDR2 SMNVEV (reference sequence). The CDR3 consists of 14 residues. V lost 3 bases and J lost 4, with 13 bases in between. The CDR3 loop reads CASSFFRSGYEQYF. In DNA, the CDR3 is TGTGCCAGCAGTTTTTTCCGGAGTGGGTACGAGCAGTACTTC.

The genes are TRBV5-1 and TRBJ2-5; 9 positions match TRBD1. The V gene's germline CDR1 is SGHRS and CDR2 YFSETQ. This CDR3 has 17 amino acids. V shed 0 bases and J 1 base; nucleotides not matched to a gene: 7. This chain's CDR3 is CASSLDGGTGIQETQYF. CDR3 DNA: TGCGCCAGCAGCTTGGATGGCGGGACAGGGATCCAAGAGACCCAGTACTTC.

The chain combines TRBV3-1 (or the pseudogene TRBV3-2) with TRBJ2-3, with 8 bases matching TRBD2. This CDR3 has 15 residues. V lost 4 bases, J lost 6 bases, and 9 bases stayed unmatched. Germline loops: CDR1 LGHDT, CDR2 YNNKEL (reference sequence). CDR3 sequence (DNA): TGTGCCAGCAGCCCCCGCCGGGGGGGCTTTGATACGCAGTATTTT. Protein product: CASSPRRGGFDTQYF.